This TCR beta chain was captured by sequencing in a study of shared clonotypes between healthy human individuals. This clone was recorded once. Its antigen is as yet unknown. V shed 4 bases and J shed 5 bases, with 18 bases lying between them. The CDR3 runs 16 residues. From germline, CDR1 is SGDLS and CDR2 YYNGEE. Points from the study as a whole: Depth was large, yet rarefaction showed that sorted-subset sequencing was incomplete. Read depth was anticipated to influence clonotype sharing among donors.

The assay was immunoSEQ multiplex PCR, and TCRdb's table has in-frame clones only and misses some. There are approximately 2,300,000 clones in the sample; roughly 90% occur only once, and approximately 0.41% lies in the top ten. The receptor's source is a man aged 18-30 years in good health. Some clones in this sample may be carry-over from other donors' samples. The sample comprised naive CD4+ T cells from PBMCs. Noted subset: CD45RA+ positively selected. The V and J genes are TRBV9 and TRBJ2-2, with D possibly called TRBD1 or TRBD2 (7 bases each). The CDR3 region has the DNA TGTGCCAGCAGCCCCCGGGCAGGGGGGGTAACCGGGGAGCTGTTTTTT. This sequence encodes CASSPRAGGVTGELFF.